Listed below are T cell receptor beta chains from one sample, sequenced in a study of T cells in Graves' hyperthyroidism and ophthalmopathy. TCRdb fed the multiplex PCR reads into MiXCR, producing one record per CDR3 protein. The table shows about 350,000 distinct CDR3 sequences, with over 12% occurring only once. The sequenced material came from blood. The receptor source for this set is a woman aged 60-75 years with Graves' ophthalmopathy. The CDR3 runs from the conserved cysteine through the conserved F or W. The D gene is left open where the match is weak. Size is stated for part of the rows, as once, few or many counts, or as a class when the clone is expanded.

>.|TRBV10-1|.|TRBJ2-3
TGCGCCAGAAGCTGGGGGAAAGATACGCAGTATTTT
CARSWGKDTQYF
>many|TRBV11-2|.|TRBJ2-3
TGTGCCAGCAGCCCGCCAAGGGACCCTCAAGATACGCAGTATTTT
CASSPPRDPQDTQYF
>.|TRBV12-3/TRBV12-4|TRBD2|TRBJ2-6
TGTGCCAGCACCATGGGACTAGCGGGATCTGGGGCCAACGTCCTGACTTTC
CASTMGLAGSGANVLTF
>few|TRBV4-2|TRBD2|TRBJ2-7
TGTGCCAGCAGCCAAGAGGAAGCGGGGGGTGCCTACGAGCAGTACTTC
CASSQEEAGGAYEQYF
>few|TRBV4-1|.|TRBJ1-1
TGCGCCAGCAGCCCTCGAGCCCTCTCGAACACTGAAGCTTTCTTT
CASSPRALSNTEAFF
>.|TRBV29-1|.|TRBJ1-1
TGCAGCGTTGAGGGGGGGTACACTGAAGCTTTCTTT
CSVEGGYTEAFF
>many|TRBV6-1|.|TRBJ1-2
TGTGCCAGCAGCCCCTCCTGGGCCCAGGCGGGCTACACCTTC
CASSPSWAQAGYTF
>many|TRBV7-9|TRBD1|TRBJ2-1
TGTGCCAGCAGTCCTATGGGACAGGGTTTCAATGAGCAGTTCTTC
CASSPMGQGFNEQFF
>few|TRBV25-1|TRBD2|TRBJ2-1
TGTGCCAGCAGTGACCCCCGACTAGCGACAAGCTCCTACAATGAGCAGTTCTTC
CASSDPRLATSSYNEQFF
>many|TRBV6-1|.|TRBJ2-5
TGTGCCAGCAGTGAGCTGGTCAGGGGGACCCAGTACTTC
CASSELVRGTQYF
>few|TRBV9|.|TRBJ1-1
TGTGCCAGCAGCGTTTTAGGGGGGACTGAAGCTTTCTTT
CASSVLGGTEAFF
>.|TRBV14|.|TRBJ2-3
TGTGCCAGCAGCCGACAGCTCGGGAGCACAGATACGCAGTATTTT
CASSRQLGSTDTQYF
>many|TRBV28|.|TRBJ2-3
TGTGCCAGCAGGGTTTCGGGCAGGGGAGGAGATACGCAGTATTTT
CASRVSGRGGDTQYF
>many|TRBV7-2|.|TRBJ2-1
TGTGCCAGCAGCTACGGCGGGAATGAGCAGTTCTTC
CASSYGGNEQFF
>.|TRBV6-4|.|TRBJ2-2
TGTGCCAGCAGTGACTCAAGCCAAACCGGGGAGCTGTTTTTT
CASSDSSQTGELFF
>many|TRBV2|.|TRBJ2-1
TGTGCCAGCAAGGGTTGGGATGAGCAGTTCTTC
CASKGWDEQFF
>few|TRBV12-5|TRBD2|TRBJ2-3
TGTGCTAGTGGTTTGGCGACCGGGGGGTCAGATACGCAGTATTTT
CASGLATGGSDTQYF
>few|TRBV4-1|.|TRBJ1-4
TGCGCCAGCAGCCAAGAAGACAGACCACGGGGTGAAAAACTGTTTTTT
CASSQEDRPRGEKLFF
>.|TRBV20-1|.|TRBJ2-6
TGCAGTGCTAGAGACAGGGTCTCTGGGGCCAACGTCCTGACTTTC
CSARDRVSGANVLTF
>few|TRBV9|TRBD2|TRBJ2-1
TGTGCCAGCAGCGTAGCCCCGGGGGGGGGAGACGTGTACAATGAGCAGTTCTTC
CASSVAPGGGDVYNEQFF
>few|TRBV20-1|TRBD1|TRBJ1-6
TGCAGTGCTAGAGCCCGGGGGACAGGGCTTAATTCACCCCTCCACTTT
CSARARGTGLNSPLHF
>many|TRBV6-2/TRBV6-3|TRBD1|TRBJ2-5
TGTGCCAGCAGTTACGGGACAGCCCTGTACTTC
CASSYGTALYF
>many|TRBV20-1|TRBD1|TRBJ2-1
TGCAGTGCTAGAGACCCCTCGGACAGGCCCCATGAGCAGTTCTTC
CSARDPSDRPHEQFF
>few|TRBV4-2|TRBD2|TRBJ2-7
TGTGCCAGCAGCCAAGAACCTAGCGGGTTCTCCTACGAGCAGTACTTC
CASSQEPSGFSYEQYF
>few|TRBV29-1|.|TRBJ2-4
TGCAGCGTTCTCCCGGGTGTGGGGAACATTCAGTACTTC
CSVLPGVGNIQYF
>.|TRBV4-2|.|TRBJ2-7
TGTGCCAGCAGCTATCGTAGCGGAGGGGGCTACGAGCAGTACTTC
CASSYRSGGGYEQYF
>many|TRBV3-1|.|TRBJ2-3
TGTGCCAGCAGCCAACGCTCCCAGGCAGATACGCAGTATTTT
CASSQRSQADTQYF
>.|TRBV2|.|TRBJ2-2
TGTGCCACAATAAGGAGTCCGAACACCGGGGAGCTGTTTTTT
CATIRSPNTGELFF
>many|TRBV28|TRBD1|TRBJ2-3
TGTGCCAGCAGTTTGAGGACAGGGGCCACAGATACGCAGTATTTT
CASSLRTGATDTQYF
>.|TRBV18|TRBD2|TRBJ2-1
TGTGCCAGCTCTCCTCTAGCGGGAGGGAGTCGCAATGAGCAGTTCTTC
CASSPLAGGSRNEQFF
>many|TRBV19|TRBD2|TRBJ2-2
TGTGCCAGTAGTCTCTTGATTGGACTAGCGGGAGTAACCGGGGAGCTGTTTTTT
CASSLLIGLAGVTGELFF
>many|TRBV28|TRBD2|TRBJ2-2
TGTGCCAGCAGTCACCTCGGGGGGGGACTAGCGGGTTCGAACACCGGGGAGCTGTTTTTT
CASSHLGGGLAGSNTGELFF
>.|TRBV7-9|.|TRBJ1-5
TGTGCCAGCAGCTTGAATCAGGGAGGATCGCCCCAGCATTTT
CASSLNQGGSPQHF
>.|TRBV7-3|TRBD2|TRBJ2-7
TGTGCCAGCAGCCGTCTGTCGGGTTTAAGCGGGAGGGCTAATGAGCAGTACTTC
CASSRLSGLSGRANEQYF
>few|TRBV15|.|TRBJ1-2
TGTGCCACCAGCAGAGCCACAGGGCCTCTCTATGGCTACACCTTC
CATSRATGPLYGYTF
>many|TRBV20-1|.|TRBJ2-3
TGCAGTGCTAGCGGGGGTGCAGAGGACAGGCTGACAGATACGCAGTATTTT
CSASGGAEDRLTDTQYF
>many|TRBV3-1|TRBD2|TRBJ2-1
TGTGCCAGCAGCCAAATGAGCGGGACGGGGAATGAGCAGTTCTTC
CASSQMSGTGNEQFF
>many|TRBV5-1|TRBD1|TRBJ2-3
TGCGCCAGCAGCGCTGACAGGGAGAAGGGTACGCAGTATTTT
CASSADREKGTQYF
>many|TRBV7-9|.|TRBJ2-5
TGTGCCCCCCACAGGGCCCCAGGGTCTTCTCGGCCCCAAGAGACCCAGTACTTC
CAPHRAPGSSRPQETQYF
>.|TRBV12-3/TRBV12-4|.|TRBJ1-5
TGTGCCAGCAGTTTCTCAGGGCGGATCAATCAGCCCCAGCATTTT
CASSFSGRINQPQHF